One and the same sample provided the 15 T cell receptor beta chains below, sequenced in a study of blood T cell repertoires in COVID-19. The table came from immunoSEQ multiplex PCR; TCRdb's copy has only in-frame clones and leaves some out. The sample includes 130,000 or so clones, around 89% of them seen just once. The source material was peripheral blood. These receptor sequences come from a man between 65 and 85 years old with active or convalescent COVID-19.

The rearrangement links TRBV5-1 to TRBJ1-1; 9 bases line up with TRBD1. The CDR3 runs to 15 residues. Trimming at V came to 3 bases and at J to 1 base, leaving 4 bases not matched to a gene. Germline CDR1 and CDR2: SGHRS and YFSETQ. The DNA for the CDR3 is TGCGCCAGCAGCTCGCCGACAGGGGGGAACACTGAAGCTTTCTTT. Protein sequence: CASSSPTGGNTEAFF.

The chain uses TRBV27 and TRBJ2-3, with D unclear. Per germline, CDR1 MNHEY and CDR2 SMNVEV (reference sequence). V gave up 5 bases and J gave up 6 bases, with 15 bases separating them. The CDR3 has 14 residues. CDR3 region: CASSPPPGADTQYF. CDR3 sequence (DNA): TGTGCCAGCAGTCCCCCCCCGGGTGCTGATACGCAGTATTTT.

The chain is built from TRBV2 and TRBJ1-2; a weak D match, TRBD1 (5 bases). The length of the CDR3 is 13 residues. From germline, CDR1 is SNHLY and CDR2 FYNNEI. The V and J ends lost 6 bases and 0 bases respectively, with 8 bases between them. The CDR3 here is CASRTDSNYGYTF. Here the CDR3 DNA reads TGTGCCAGCAGGACAGACTCTAACTATGGCTACACCTTC. Complete variable domain (other parts from reference TRBV2 and TRBJ1-2): EPEVTQTPSHQVTQMGQEVILRCVPISNHLYFYWYRQILGQKVEFLVSFYNNEISEKSEIFDDQFSVERPDGSNFTLKIRSTKLEDSAMYFCASRTDSNYGYTFGSGTRLTVV.

The CDR3 coding sequence is TGTGCCAGCAGTTTTGGGGGAGGGATTTTTTGGGCAGATACGCAGTATTTT. Translated: CASSFGGGIFWADTQYF. The J gene is TRBJ2-3, the V gene TRBV28, with 7 positions matching TRBD2. This CDR3 contains 17 residues. V shed 3 bases and J 4 bases; nucleotides not matched to a gene: 13. Germline V CDR1 and CDR2: MDHEN, SYDVKM.

The J gene is TRBJ2-7, the V gene TRBV5-1; D is possibly TRBD1 (6 bases). The length of the CDR3 is 14 residues. Germline values: CDR1 SGHRS, CDR2 YFSETQ. V gave up 5 bases and J gave up 0 bases, with 12 bases separating them. CDR3 coding DNA: TGCGCCAGCAGAACACAGGGTAGCTCCTACGAGCAGTACTTC. Amino acids: CASRTQGSSYEQYF.

This chain uses TRBV27 with TRBJ2-2; 10 bases fit TRBD1. This CDR3 is 16 amino acids long. V dropped 6 bases and J dropped 5; count of bases not matched to a gene: 9. Germline V gene lookup returns CDR1 MNHEY and CDR2 SMNVEV (reference sequence). The DNA of the CDR3 is TGTGCCAGCAGCTATAGGGACAGGGGAGTTACCGGGGAGCTGTTTTTT. Protein product: CASSYRDRGVTGELFF.

This chain joins TRBV27 and TRBJ1-2; 9 nucleotides line up with TRBD1. This CDR3 has 15 residues. Germline V gene data show CDR1 as MNHEY and CDR2 as SMNVEV (reference sequence). Unmatched junction bases numbered 8, after V lost 5 bases and J lost 4 bases. CDR3 residues: CASSTAGTGPYGYTF. The CDR3 DNA is TGTGCCAGCAGTACTGCCGGGACAGGGCCCTATGGCTACACCTTC.

There are many counts of this clone. This specimen includes other DNA sequences encoding the same CDR3. The chain employs TRBV19 and TRBJ2-3, with 7 bases that match TRBD2. CDR3 size: 15 residues. V shed 6 bases and J 0 bases; nucleotides not matched to a gene: 6. Germline CDR1 is LNHDA and CDR2 is SQIVND (reference sequence). The DNA of the CDR3 is TGTGCCAGTAGACTAACTAGCGCCAGCACAGATACGCAGTATTTT. Amino acid sequence: CASRLTSASTDTQYF. The complete variable domain, with remaining parts taken from reference TRBV19 and TRBJ2-3, reads DGGITQSPKYLFRKEGQNVTLSCEQNLNHDAMYWYRQDPGQGLRLIYYSQIVNDFQKGDIAEGYSVSREKKESFPLTVTSAQKNPTAFYLCASRLTSASTDTQYFGPGTRLTVL.

The gene calls are TRBV19 and TRBJ1-1; 7 bases align to TRBD1. With 5 bases clipped from V and 3 bases from J, the junction kept 6 bases outside the gene matches. The CDR3 extends over 14 amino acids. CDR1 and CDR2 from the germline V gene are LNHDA and SQIVND (reference sequence). In DNA, the CDR3 is TGTGCCAGTAGTCTACAGGGGCGGTACACTGAAGCTTTCTTT. Translation: CASSLQGRYTEAFF.

J is TRBJ1-1 and V is TRBV6-1; D not resolved. CDR3 length: 14 amino acids. V was cut by 1 base and J by 5 bases, with 11 bases left in between. Germline-derived CDR1 and CDR2 are MNHNS and SASEGT. The CDR3 nucleotides read TGTGCCAGCAGTGAAGGGCTGCTGTCTACTGAAGCTTTCTTT. Protein sequence: CASSEGLLSTEAFF.

This chain joins TRBV10-3 and TRBJ2-1; TRBD2 aligns across 10 bases. V trimming: 5 bases; J trimming: 0 bases; junction bases outside the gene matches: 4. The germline V gene has CDR1 ENHRY and CDR2 SYGVKD. The length of the CDR3 is 16 residues. The CDR3: CAISIAGGSSYNEQFF. DNA for the CDR3: TGTGCCATCAGTATAGCGGGAGGAAGCTCCTACAATGAGCAGTTCTTC.

V is TRBV5-4 and J is TRBJ2-3, with 13 bases that match TRBD2. J gave up 2 bases and V 5 bases, and 11 bases lay outside the gene matches. Germline CDR1 and CDR2: SGHNT and YYREEE (reference sequence). There are 18 residues in the CDR3. The CDR3 coding sequence is TGTGCCAGCAGTCTGAGACTAGCGGGAGGCAAAAACACAGATACGCAGTATTTT. Amino acids: CASSLRLAGGKNTDTQYF.

CDR3 sequence (DNA): TGTGCCAGCAGCCCCGGACTGGGGATTCAGAATGAGCAGTTCTTC. The encoded protein is CASSPGLGIQNEQFF. The rearrangement joins TRBV3-1 (or the pseudogene TRBV3-2) to TRBJ2-1; the D gene is possibly TRBD2 (5 bases). The CDR3 runs 15 residues. Trimming took off 4 bases at V and 7 bases at J, with 17 bases between the two ends. Germline values: CDR1 LGHDT, CDR2 YNNKEL (reference sequence).

The J gene is TRBJ1-2, the V gene TRBV23-1; D gene ambiguous. TRBV23-1 is known as an ORF, though its function is uncertain. Trimming removed 8 bases at V and 3 bases at J, with 22 bases between. The CDR3 is 16 residues long. CDR3 nucleotides: TGCGCCAGCGGCCCACGCCTCGGGAGCCAAGACTATGGCTACACCTTC. Encoded protein: CASGPRLGSQDYGYTF.

V and J are TRBV7-8 and TRBJ1-1; 10 bases align to TRBD1. The trim removed 0 bases at V and 3 bases at J, leaving 4 bases unmatched. The germline V gene encodes CDR1 SGHVS and CDR2 FQNEAQ. The CDR3 runs to 16 residues. CDR3: CASSLATGGADTEAFF. CDR3 coding DNA: TGTGCCAGCAGCTTAGCGACAGGGGGCGCGGACACTGAAGCTTTCTTT.